A selection of T cell receptor beta chains follows, all from one sample in a study of beta chain features in type 1 diabetes. Profiled with immunoSEQ multiplex PCR; TCRdb holds only in-frame clones, not every one. The sample has more than 250,000 clones; about 20% are singletons. The sequenced material came from naive CD4+ T cells from blood. The origin of the receptors is a woman between 40 and 55 years old with type 1 diabetes. CDR3s include the opening cysteine and the closing phenylalanine or tryptophan. The D gene is left open where the match is weak. Some rows have no size entry. The others give once, few or many, or a class for an expanded clone.

clone_size j_call d_call v_call cdr3_aa cdr3_nt
- TRBJ2-1 TRBD2 TRBV19 CASSDSGRAGEQFF TGTGCCAGTAGTGATAGCGGGAGGGCCGGGGAGCAGTTCTTC
- TRBJ1-1 - TRBV29-1 CSVDGRPGGLNTEAFF TGCAGCGTTGATGGGCGACCGGGGGGGTTGAACACTGAAGCTTTCTTT
- TRBJ1-1 TRBD1 TRBV9 CASSVTQGAYTEAFF TGTGCCAGCAGCGTAACACAGGGGGCTTACACTGAAGCTTTCTTT
few TRBJ1-1 - TRBV7-3 CASSREMDTEAFF TGTGCCAGCAGCCGCGAGATGGACACTGAAGCTTTCTTT
- TRBJ2-6 - TRBV28 CASITGAPGANVLTF TGTGCCAGCATCACAGGAGCCCCTGGGGCCAACGTCCTGACTTTC
few TRBJ1-1 - TRBV7-9 CASSLAGGFDTEAFF TGTGCCAGCAGCTTAGCTGGGGGGTTTGACACTGAAGCTTTCTTT
- TRBJ1-2 - TRBV9 CLQNGYTF TGCCTACAGAATGGCTACACCTTC
few TRBJ2-2 TRBD2 TRBV4-2 CASSQGGGRTGELFF TGTGCCAGCAGCCAAGGGGGGGGTCGGACCGGGGAGCTGTTTTTT
few TRBJ2-7 - TRBV7-2 CASSLATYEQYF TGTGCCAGCAGCTTAGCCACCTACGAGCAGTACTTC
- TRBJ2-5 TRBD2 TRBV7-8 CASSLVRVAGVVQTQYF TGTGCCAGCAGCTTAGTGAGGGTAGCGGGAGTTGTGCAGACCCAGTACTTC
- TRBJ2-3 - TRBV5-1 CASSLGREDADTQYF TGCGCCAGCAGCTTAGGCAGGGAAGACGCAGATACGCAGTATTTT
- TRBJ1-2 - TRBV29-1 CSVGEIDYGYTF TGCAGCGTTGGGGAGATCGACTATGGCTACACCTTC
- TRBJ2-5 TRBD1 TRBV7-9 CASSAGDRPLETQYF TGTGCCAGCAGCGCTGGGGACAGGCCGTTAGAGACCCAGTACTTC
few TRBJ2-3 - TRBV29-1 CSGESDTQYF TGCAGCGGGGAGTCAGATACGCAGTATTTT
- TRBJ1-1 TRBD1 TRBV6-5 CASSYSWDSPEAFF TGTGCCAGCAGTTACTCGTGGGACAGCCCTGAAGCTTTCTTT
- TRBJ1-2 - TRBV9 CASSARGGRGYGYTF TGTGCCAGCAGCGCTAGGGGGGGCCGAGGCTATGGCTACACCTTC
few TRBJ1-3 - TRBV25-1 CASSQGSYSGNTIYF TGTGCCAGCAGTCAGGGATCCTACTCTGGAAACACCATATATTTT
few TRBJ2-1 TRBD1 TRBV9 CASSGGQLLYEQFF TGTGCCAGCAGCGGGGGACAGCTCCTCTATGAGCAGTTCTTC
few TRBJ1-5 - TRBV20-1 CSASRDQPQHF TGCAGTGCTAGTCGTGATCAGCCCCAGCATTTT
few TRBJ1-5 - TRBV6-6 CASSQNSNQPQHF TGTGCCAGCAGTCAGAATAGCAATCAGCCCCAGCATTTT
- TRBJ1-1 - TRBV18 CASSLGQATEAFF TGTGCCAGCTCACTTGGACAAGCCACGGAAGCTTTCTTT
few TRBJ2-7 - TRBV6-6 CASSRDLEYEQYF TGTGCCAGCAGTCGCGACTTAGAATACGAGCAGTACTTC
few TRBJ1-1 - TRBV18 CASSSQGDTEAFF TGTGCCAGCTCATCACAGGGAGACACTGAAGCTTTCTTT
- TRBJ2-1 TRBD1 TRBV9 CASSPRTGATFYNEQFF TGTGCCAGCAGCCCTCGGACAGGGGCTACCTTCTACAATGAGCAGTTCTTC
- TRBJ2-2 TRBD1 TRBV7-8 CASSLGQATGELFF TGTGCCAGCAGCCTCGGACAGGCCACCGGGGAGCTGTTTTTT
few TRBJ2-1 - TRBV18 CASSPTGRNEQFF TGTGCCAGCTCACCAACAGGTCGGAATGAGCAGTTCTTC
- TRBJ1-2 - TRBV5-1 CASSLVTGTNYGYTF TGCGCCAGCAGCTTGGTCACCGGGACTAACTATGGCTACACCTTC
- TRBJ1-4 TRBD1 TRBV7-9 CASSPRPEGGTGEKLFF TGTGCCAGCAGCCCACGCCCCGAAGGGGGCACGGGTGAAAAACTGTTTTTT
- TRBJ1-6 - TRBV4-1 CASSQGRGWSPLHF TGCGCCAGCAGCCAAGGGAGGGGTTGGTCACCCCTCCACTTT
few TRBJ1-1 - TRBV30 CAWSPQGTEAFF TGTGCCTGGAGTCCTCAAGGGACAGAAGCTTTCTTT
- TRBJ2-7 - TRBV18 CASSPRLAYEQYF TGTGCCAGCTCACCGCGACTTGCCTACGAGCAGTACTTC
- TRBJ1-2 - TRBV28 CASSLPGYYYGYTF TGTGCCAGCAGCTTACCAGGTTATTACTATGGCTACACCTTC
- TRBJ2-7 - TRBV29-1 CSARRGSEQYF TGCAGCGCCCGACGGGGTTCCGAGCAGTACTTC
- TRBJ2-5 - TRBV28 CASSFIGAEQETQYF TGTGCCAGCAGTTTTATAGGAGCGGAGCAAGAGACCCAGTACTTC
- TRBJ2-1 TRBD2 TRBV7-2 CASSGTSHYNEQFF TGTGCCAGCAGCGGGACTAGCCATTACAATGAGCAGTTCTTC
- TRBJ2-2 TRBD2 TRBV5-6 CASSLWASGRNTGELFF TGTGCCAGCAGCTTGTGGGCTAGCGGGAGGAACACCGGGGAGCTGTTTTTT
- TRBJ2-5 TRBD1 TRBV7-2 CASSPGQGGETQYF TGTGCCAGCAGCCCCGGACAGGGAGGAGAGACCCAGTACTTC
- TRBJ1-2 - TRBV7-9 CASSLQGDYGYTF TGTGCCAGCAGCTTACAGGGTGACTATGGCTACACCTTC
few TRBJ1-5 - TRBV28 CASSPLGGIFNQPQHF TGTGCCAGCAGTCCCCTGGGGGGGATCTTTAATCAGCCCCAGCATTTT
few TRBJ2-7 - TRBV6-5 CASSYGRASDEQYF TGTGCCAGCAGTTACGGCAGGGCGTCGGACGAGCAGTACTTC